The rows below give T cell receptor beta chains drawn from one sample of a study of technical replicates of blood from a handful of donors. Method: immunoSEQ multiplex PCR; TCRdb's copy keeps in-frame clones and lacks some. The profile covers about 89,000 clones, with around 94% appearing a single time and 0.25% taken by the ten largest. Specimen: T cells isolated from PBMCs. The receptors stem from a human donor in good health. Each CDR3 is given without its conserved first and last residue. A D gene is named only where the DNA matches it firmly. Only some rows state a clone size, as once, few, many or a class for expanded clones.

J: TRBJ2-3; size: NA; D: TRBD2; V: TRBV6-1; CDR3: ASALSGGPTDTQY
J: TRBJ2-3; size: NA; D: TRBD2; V: TRBV11-2; CDR3: ASSSTAGGPPDTQY
J: TRBJ1-2; size: NA; D: TRBD1; V: TRBV11-2; CDR3: ASSLVGSIAGGDGYT
J: TRBJ1-1; size: NA; D: NA; V: TRBV10-2; CDR3: ASSLDRHVEAF
J: TRBJ2-4; size: NA; D: NA; V: TRBV29-1; CDR3: SGIQGSKNIQY
J: TRBJ2-3; size: NA; D: NA; V: TRBV11-2; CDR3: ASSSRSGGFIDTQY
J: TRBJ1-2; size: NA; D: NA; V: TRBV11-2; CDR3: ASGGVVGYT
J: TRBJ1-1; size: NA; D: TRBD1; V: TRBV2; CDR3: ASIGQGNTEAF
J: TRBJ2-7; size: once; D: NA; V: TRBV28; CDR3: ASRPHQTGSYEQY
J: TRBJ2-1; size: NA; D: TRBD2; V: TRBV7-2; CDR3: ASSYRLAGGRGNEQF
J: TRBJ2-1; size: once; D: TRBD2; V: TRBV4-1; CDR3: ASSKKREGFYNEQF
J: TRBJ1-4; size: NA; D: TRBD1; V: TRBV18; CDR3: ASSPPARGSEKLF
J: TRBJ1-2; size: NA; D: NA; V: TRBV5-1; CDR3: ASSLDFDSAFDGYT
J: TRBJ1-2; size: NA; D: NA; V: TRBV19; CDR3: ASSMEGPPNYGYT
J: TRBJ2-5; size: NA; D: TRBD2; V: TRBV2; CDR3: ASHIAGGFETQY
J: TRBJ1-6; size: once; D: NA; V: TRBV27; CDR3: ASTRGWSYNSPLH